This TCR beta chain was sequenced for a study of T-cell reconstitution after alpha-beta-depleted transplantation in children. The V end was cut by 4 bases, the J end by 7 bases, with 16 bases between. CDR1 and CDR2 from the germline V gene are ENHRY and SYGVKD. CDR3 length: 15 amino acids. This clonotype has at least ten counts. What it recognizes is unknown. Findings and limits, study-wide: Surviving thymic progenitors and recipient T cells were the source of high TCRbeta diversity at day 60 in some patients. Once a year had passed after transplant, T-cell counts and diversity came mostly from newly produced T cells.

Unique molecular identifiers featured in how the TCRbeta library was prepared. TCRdb ran MiXCR on the PCR reads and lists one entry per CDR3 protein. The sample has 200,000 to 250,000 distinct CDR3 sequences, roughly a tenth seen once. This chain uses TRBV10-3 with TRBJ2-2; tentatively, D is TRBD2 (6 bases). The material was PBMCs, obtained before TCRalphabeta/CD19-depleted stem cell transplant. The sequence was obtained from a child less than two years old with acute myeloid leukemia, due to receive a stem cell transplant. The CDR3 DNA reads TGTGCCATCAGTGCGGGACTCGGGAACGGCGGGGAGCTGTTTTTT. Residues: CAISAGLGNGGELFF.